The 5 T cell receptor beta chains in this list originate from one sample, sequenced in a study of monozygotic twins with inflammatory bowel disease. Following a re-call of the 5' RACE reads, TCRdb has one entry per CDR3 protein and lacks DNA. The sample data list approximately 380,000 distinct CDR3 sequences. The specimen sequenced was blood. These TCRs come from a human donor with ulcerative colitis or Crohn's disease, or a healthy co-twin of an affected twin (not recorded which).

The chain employs TRBV2 and TRBJ2-2; TCRdb picks TRBD2, but there is no DNA to check that call. This CDR3 is 16 amino acids long. Germline V CDR1 and CDR2: SNHLY, FYNNEI. The CDR3 is CASRRSSGSNTGELFF.

The chain has TRBV5-1 and TRBJ2-7; TCRdb picks TRBD1, but there is no DNA to check that call. This CDR3 region has 15 residues. The germline V gene has CDR1 SGHRS and CDR2 YFSETQ. CDR3 loop: CASSPWDSLGYEQYF.

V is TRBV7-2 and J is TRBJ1-6. Germline assignment: CDR1 SGHTA and CDR2 FQGNSA. This CDR3 spans 16 amino acids. CDR3 in amino acids: CASSLAASSYNSPLHF.

This rearrangement joins TRBV11-2 to TRBJ2-2; as DNA is missing, the TRBD1 call by TCRdb cannot be tested. Germline CDR1 reads SGHAT; CDR2 reads FQNNGV. The CDR3 runs to 15 residues. CDR3 loop: CASSTAWGFAGELFF. Looking up the rest from reference TRBV11-2 and TRBJ2-2 gives the full variable domain: EAGVAQSPRYKIIEKRQSVAFWCNPISGHATLYWYQQILGQGPKLLIQFQNNGVVDDSQLPKDRFSAERLKGVDSTLKIQPAKLEDSAVYLCASSTAWGFAGELFFGEGSRLTVL.

The chain carries TRBV12-3 or TRBV12-4 and TRBJ2-3. CDR3 length: 15 residues. CDR3 sequence reads: CASSFKLSGTDTQYF.